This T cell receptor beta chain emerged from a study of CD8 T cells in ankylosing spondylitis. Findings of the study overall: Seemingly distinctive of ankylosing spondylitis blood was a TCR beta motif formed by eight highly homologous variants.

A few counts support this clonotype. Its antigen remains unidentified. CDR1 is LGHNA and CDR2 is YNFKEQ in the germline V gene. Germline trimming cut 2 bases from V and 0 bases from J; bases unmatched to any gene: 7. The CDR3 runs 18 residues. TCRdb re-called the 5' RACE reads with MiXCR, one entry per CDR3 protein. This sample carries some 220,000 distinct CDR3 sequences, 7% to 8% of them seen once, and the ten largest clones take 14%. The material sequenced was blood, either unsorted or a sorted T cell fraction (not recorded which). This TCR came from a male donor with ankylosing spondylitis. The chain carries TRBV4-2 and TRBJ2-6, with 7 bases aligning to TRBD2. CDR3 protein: CASSQQGRGSSGANVLTF. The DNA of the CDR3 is TGTGCCAGCAGCCAACAAGGGCGGGGGAGCTCTGGGGCCAACGTCCTGACTTTC.